Sequencing of this T cell receptor beta chain was carried out in a study of shared T cell receptors in the human thymus. The CDR3 runs to 20 residues. V was trimmed by 4 bases and J by 8 bases, leaving 33 bases between them. Germline CDR1 is SGHDN and CDR2 is FVKESK. Profiling relied on immunoSEQ multiplex PCR, and the TCRdb table lists in-frame clones only, not all of them. Among 650,000 to 950,000 clones listed, 80% to 90% were seen once. These data were also reused for a study on human thymus T cells. That source adds: Donation came from healthy Finnish infants having corrective surgery for congenital heart defects. The thymus was resected at corrective cardiac surgery. Thymic and blood repertoires appeared to display a bias in their usage of V and J genes. Related reports documented highly overlapping thymic repertoires among unrelated individuals.

This TCR was recovered from a girl under three years old with a congenital heart defect. The V and J genes are TRBV14 and TRBJ2-1, with D possibly being TRBD1 (7 bases). Sequencing used thymocytes. The CDR3 nucleotides are TGTGCCAGCAGCCCGGACAGGCCCAGGAATGTCGTCGGGGGCTTGGATGAGCAGTTCTTC. Amino acid sequence: CASSPDRPRNVVGGLDEQFF. The full variable domain, rest sourced from reference TRBV14 and TRBJ2-1, is EAGVTQFPSHSVIEKGQTVTLRCDPISGHDNLYWYRRVMGKEIKFLLHFVKESKQDESGMPNNRFLAERTGGTYSTLKVQPAELEDSGVYFCASSPDRPRNVVGGLDEQFFGPGTRLTVL.